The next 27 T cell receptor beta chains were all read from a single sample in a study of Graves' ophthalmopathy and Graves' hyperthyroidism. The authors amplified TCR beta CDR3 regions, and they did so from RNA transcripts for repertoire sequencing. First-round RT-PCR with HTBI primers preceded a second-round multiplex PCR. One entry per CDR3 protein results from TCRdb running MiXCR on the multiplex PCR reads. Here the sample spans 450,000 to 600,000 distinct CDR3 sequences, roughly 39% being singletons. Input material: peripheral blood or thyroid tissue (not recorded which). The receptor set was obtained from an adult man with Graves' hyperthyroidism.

The CDR3 region is CATSSGWTSGSYEQYF. In DNA form, the CDR3 reads TGTGCCACCAGCAGTGGCTGGACTAGCGGGAGTTACGAGCAGTACTTC. The rearrangement uses TRBV15 and TRBJ2-7, with TRBD2 identical over 13 bases. The trim removed 3 bases at V and 4 bases at J, leaving 6 bases unmatched. The CDR3 totals 16 residues. Germline CDR1 is LNHNV and CDR2 is YYDKDF (reference sequence).

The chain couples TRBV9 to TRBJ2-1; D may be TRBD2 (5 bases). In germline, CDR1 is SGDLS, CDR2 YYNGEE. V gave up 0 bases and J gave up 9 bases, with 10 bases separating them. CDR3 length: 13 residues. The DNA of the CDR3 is TGTGCCAGCAGCGTAGGTGGCGGGCCTGAGCAGTTCTTC. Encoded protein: CASSVGGGPEQFF.

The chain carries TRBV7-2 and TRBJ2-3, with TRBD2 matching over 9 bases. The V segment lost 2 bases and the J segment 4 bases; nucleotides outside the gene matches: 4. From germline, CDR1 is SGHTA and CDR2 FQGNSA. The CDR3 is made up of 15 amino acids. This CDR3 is CASSLRTSAPDTQYF. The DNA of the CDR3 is TGTGCCAGCAGCTTAAGGACTAGCGCCCCAGATACGCAGTATTTT.

CDR3 in DNA: TGTGCCAGCAGCCAGACTAGCGGGAGGGCCGGGGAGCTGTTTTTT. Residues: CASSQTSGRAGELFF. The rearrangement uses TRBV6-1 and TRBJ2-2; 14 bases align to TRBD2. Unmatched junction bases numbered 3, after V lost 6 bases and J lost 6 bases. This CDR3 spans 15 amino acids. Germline CDR1 and CDR2: MNHNS and SASEGT.

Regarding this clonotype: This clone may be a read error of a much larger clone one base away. The CDR3 reads CACSEAGQLFYEQYF. The CDR3 DNA reads as TGTGCCTGCAGTGAAGCGGGCCAGCTGTTTTACGAGCAGTACTTC. J is TRBJ2-7 and V is TRBV6-1; D may be TRBD2 (6 bases). The CDR3 loop spans 15 amino acids. The germline gives CDR1 MNHNS, CDR2 SASEGT.

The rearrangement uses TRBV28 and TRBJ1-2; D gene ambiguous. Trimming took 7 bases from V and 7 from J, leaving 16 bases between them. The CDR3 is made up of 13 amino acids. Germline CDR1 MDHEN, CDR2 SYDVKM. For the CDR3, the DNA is TGTGCCAGCACCCAATTGGACTCCTTTGGCTACACCTTC. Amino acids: CASTQLDSFGYTF.

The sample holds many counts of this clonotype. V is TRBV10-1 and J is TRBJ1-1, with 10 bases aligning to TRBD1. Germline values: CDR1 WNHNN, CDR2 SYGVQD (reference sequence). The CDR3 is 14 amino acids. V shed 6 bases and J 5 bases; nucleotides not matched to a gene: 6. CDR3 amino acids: CASSAGTGATEAFF. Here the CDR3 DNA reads TGCGCCAGCAGCGCTGGGACAGGGGCTACTGAAGCTTTCTTT.

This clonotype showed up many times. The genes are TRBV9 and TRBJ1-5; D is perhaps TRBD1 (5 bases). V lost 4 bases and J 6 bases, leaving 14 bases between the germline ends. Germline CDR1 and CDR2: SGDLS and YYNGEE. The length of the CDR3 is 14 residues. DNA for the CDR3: TGTGCCAGCAGCTATACAGGCGGGTCTCAGCCCCAGCATTTT. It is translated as CASSYTGGSQPQHF. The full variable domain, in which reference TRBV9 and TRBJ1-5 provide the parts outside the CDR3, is DSGVTQTPKHLITATGQRVTLRCSPRSGDLSVYWYQQSLDQGLQFLIQYYNGEERAKGNILERFSAQQFPDLHSELNLSSLELGDSALYFCASSYTGGSQPQHFGDGTRLSIL.

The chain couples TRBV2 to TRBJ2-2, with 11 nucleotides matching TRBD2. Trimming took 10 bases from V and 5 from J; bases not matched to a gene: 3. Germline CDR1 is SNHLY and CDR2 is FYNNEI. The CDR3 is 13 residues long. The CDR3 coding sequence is TGTGCCAAAACTAGCGGGGGAACCGGGGAGCTGTTTTTT. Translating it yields CAKTSGGTGELFF.

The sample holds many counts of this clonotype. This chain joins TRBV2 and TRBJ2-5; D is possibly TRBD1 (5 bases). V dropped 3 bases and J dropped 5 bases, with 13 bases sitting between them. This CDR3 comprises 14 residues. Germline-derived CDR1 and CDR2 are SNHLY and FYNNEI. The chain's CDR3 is CASSESRVGETQYF. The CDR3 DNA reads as TGTGCCAGCAGTGAGAGCAGGGTCGGCGAGACCCAGTACTTC.

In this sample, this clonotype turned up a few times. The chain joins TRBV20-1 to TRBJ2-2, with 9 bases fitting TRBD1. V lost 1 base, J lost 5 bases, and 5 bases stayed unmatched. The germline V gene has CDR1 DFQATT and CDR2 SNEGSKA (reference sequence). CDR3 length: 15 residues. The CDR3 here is CSARATGGVTGELFF. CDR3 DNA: TGCAGTGCTAGAGCCACAGGGGGCGTAACCGGGGAGCTGTTTTTT.

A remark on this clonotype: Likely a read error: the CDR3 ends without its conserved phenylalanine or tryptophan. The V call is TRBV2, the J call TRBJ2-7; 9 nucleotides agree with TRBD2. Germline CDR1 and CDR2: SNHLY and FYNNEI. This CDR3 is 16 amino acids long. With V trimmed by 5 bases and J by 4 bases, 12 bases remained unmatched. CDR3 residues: CASSLGSGRFLYEQYL. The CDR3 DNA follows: TGTGCCAGCAGTTTAGGGAGCGGGAGGTTTCTGTACGAGCAGTACCTC.

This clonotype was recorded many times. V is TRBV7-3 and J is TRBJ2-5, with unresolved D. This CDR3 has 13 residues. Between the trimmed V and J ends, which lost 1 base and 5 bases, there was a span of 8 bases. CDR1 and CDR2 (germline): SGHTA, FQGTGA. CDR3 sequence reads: CASSLNRAETQYF. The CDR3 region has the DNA TGTGCCAGCAGCTTAAACCGCGCTGAGACCCAGTACTTC.

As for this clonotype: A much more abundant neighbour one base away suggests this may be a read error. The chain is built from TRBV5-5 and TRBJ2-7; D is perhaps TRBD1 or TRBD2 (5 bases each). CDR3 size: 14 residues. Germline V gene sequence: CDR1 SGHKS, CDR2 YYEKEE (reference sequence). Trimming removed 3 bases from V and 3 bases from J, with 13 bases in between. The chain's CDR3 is CASSWPGQNYEQYF. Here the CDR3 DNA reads TGTGCCAGCAGCTGGCCGGGGCAGAACTACGAGCAGTACTTC.

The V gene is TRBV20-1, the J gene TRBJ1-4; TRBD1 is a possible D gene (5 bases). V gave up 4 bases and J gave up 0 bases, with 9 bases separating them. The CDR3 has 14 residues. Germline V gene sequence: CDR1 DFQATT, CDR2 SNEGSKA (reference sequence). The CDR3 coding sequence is TGCAGTGCTACTGGCAGGGCAACTAATGAAAAACTGTTTTTT. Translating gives CSATGRATNEKLFF.

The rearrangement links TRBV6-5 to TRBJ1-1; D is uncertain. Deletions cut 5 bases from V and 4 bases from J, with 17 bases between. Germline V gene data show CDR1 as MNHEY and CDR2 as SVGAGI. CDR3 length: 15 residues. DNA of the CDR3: TGTGCCAGCAGTGGACGATCGTCCAGAGGCACTGAAGCTTTCTTT. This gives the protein CASSGRSSRGTEAFF.

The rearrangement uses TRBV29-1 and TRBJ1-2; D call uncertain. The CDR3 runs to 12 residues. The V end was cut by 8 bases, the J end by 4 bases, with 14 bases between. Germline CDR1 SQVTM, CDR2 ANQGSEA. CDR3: CSLTSPSYGYTF. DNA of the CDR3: TGCAGCTTGACAAGTCCTTCCTATGGCTACACCTTC.

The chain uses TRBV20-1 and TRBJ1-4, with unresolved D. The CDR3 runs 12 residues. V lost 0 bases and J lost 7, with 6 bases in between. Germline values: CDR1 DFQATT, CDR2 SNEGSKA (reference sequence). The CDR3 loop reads CSARDGREKLFF. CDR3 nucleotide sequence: TGCAGTGCTAGAGACGGACGTGAAAAACTGTTTTTT.

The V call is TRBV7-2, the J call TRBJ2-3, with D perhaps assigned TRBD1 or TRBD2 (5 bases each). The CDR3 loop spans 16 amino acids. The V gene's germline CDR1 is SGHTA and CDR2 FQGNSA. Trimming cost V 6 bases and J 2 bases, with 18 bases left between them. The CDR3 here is CASRDTRIPHTDTQYF. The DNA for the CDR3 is TGTGCCAGCAGGGACACTAGGATCCCCCACACAGATACGCAGTATTTT.

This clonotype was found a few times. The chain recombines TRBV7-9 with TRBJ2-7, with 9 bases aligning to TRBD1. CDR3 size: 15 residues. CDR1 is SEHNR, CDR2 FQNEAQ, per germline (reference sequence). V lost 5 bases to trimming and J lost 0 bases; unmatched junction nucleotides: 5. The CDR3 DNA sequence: TGTGCCAGCAGCCGGACAGGGGACGCCTCCTACGAGCAGTACTTC. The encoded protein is CASSRTGDASYEQYF.

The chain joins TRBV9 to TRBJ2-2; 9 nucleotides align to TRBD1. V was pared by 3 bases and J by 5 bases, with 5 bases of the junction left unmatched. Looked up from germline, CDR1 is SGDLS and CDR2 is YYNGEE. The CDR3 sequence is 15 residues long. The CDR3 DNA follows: TGTGCCAGCAGCGCCCGGGACAGGGCGACCGGGGAGCTGTTTTTT. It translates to CASSARDRATGELFF.

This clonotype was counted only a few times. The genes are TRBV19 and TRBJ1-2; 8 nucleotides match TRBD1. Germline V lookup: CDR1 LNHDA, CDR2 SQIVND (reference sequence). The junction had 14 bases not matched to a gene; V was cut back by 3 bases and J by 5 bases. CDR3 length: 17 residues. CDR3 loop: CASSISTGGAKIYGYTF. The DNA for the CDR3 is TGTGCCAGTAGTATCAGCACAGGGGGAGCGAAGATATATGGCTACACCTTC.

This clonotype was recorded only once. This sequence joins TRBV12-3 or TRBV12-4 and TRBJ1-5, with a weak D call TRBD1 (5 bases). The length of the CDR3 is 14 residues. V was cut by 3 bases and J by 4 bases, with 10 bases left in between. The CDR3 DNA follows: TGTGCCAGCAGTTTGGGACTCGCGAATCAGCCCCAGCATTTT. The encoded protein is CASSLGLANQPQHF.

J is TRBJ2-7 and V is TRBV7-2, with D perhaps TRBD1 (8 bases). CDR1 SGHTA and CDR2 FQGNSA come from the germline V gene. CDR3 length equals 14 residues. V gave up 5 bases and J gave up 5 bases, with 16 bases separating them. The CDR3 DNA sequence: TGTGCCAGCAGCACCCCCACAGGGGGGGACGAGCAGTACTTC. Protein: CASSTPTGGDEQYF. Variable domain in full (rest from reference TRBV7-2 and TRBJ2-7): GAGVSQSPSNKVTEKGKDVELRCDPISGHTALYWYRQSLGQGLEFLIYFQGNSAPDKSGLPSDRFSAERTGGSVSTLTIQRTQQEDSAVYLCASSTPTGGDEQYFGPGTRLTVT.

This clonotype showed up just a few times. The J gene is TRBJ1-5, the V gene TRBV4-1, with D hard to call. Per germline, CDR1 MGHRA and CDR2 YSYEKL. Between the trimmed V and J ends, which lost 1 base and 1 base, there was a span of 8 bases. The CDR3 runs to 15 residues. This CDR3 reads CASSQVVGSNQPQHF. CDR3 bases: TGCGCCAGCAGCCAAGTCGTTGGCAGCAATCAGCCCCAGCATTTT.

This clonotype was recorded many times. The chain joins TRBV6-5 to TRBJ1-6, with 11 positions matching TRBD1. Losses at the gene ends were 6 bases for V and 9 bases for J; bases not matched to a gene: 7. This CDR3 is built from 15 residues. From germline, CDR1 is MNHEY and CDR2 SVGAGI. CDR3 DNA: TGTGCCAGCAGAGCCGGGACAGGGGGTTTTTCACCCCTCCACTTT. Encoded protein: CASRAGTGGFSPLHF.

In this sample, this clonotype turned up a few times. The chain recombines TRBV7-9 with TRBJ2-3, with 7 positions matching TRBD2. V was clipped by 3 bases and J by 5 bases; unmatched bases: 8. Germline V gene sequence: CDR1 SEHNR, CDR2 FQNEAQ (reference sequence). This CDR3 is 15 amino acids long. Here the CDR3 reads CASSLRSGVGDTQYF. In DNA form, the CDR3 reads TGTGCCAGCAGCTTGAGGAGCGGGGTGGGAGATACGCAGTATTTT.